This T cell receptor beta chain was observed in a study of cytomegalovirus exposure and HLA in healthy donors. A remark on this clone: What it binds is not known.

PCR employed 60 Vbeta and 13 Jbeta primers. Sequencing was performed with immunoSEQ multiplex PCR; in TCRdb, only in-frame clones are kept and a portion is missing. The sample has some 110,000 clones, around 71% seen once. Study-level points and caveats: Later findings reportedly placed an Asian-associated ancestry cluster below the approximately 670-donor mean for N-insertions. Reports state that TCR beta sequences accurately predicted most subjects' HLA-A and HLA-B alleles.

This clonotype was sampled from a boy younger than 18 in good health and CMV-seronegative. The sequencing sample was made of PBMCs.

The chain's CDR3 is CSVVDSLGYTF. CDR3 in DNA: TGCAGCGTGGTCGACAGTCTGGGCTACACCTTC. V is TRBV29-1 and J is TRBJ1-2; D may be TRBD1 (5 bases). Germline V CDR1 and CDR2: SQVTM, ANQGSEA. The CDR3 is 11 residues long. Trimming pared 6 bases from V and 8 bases from J, leaving 13 bases between.